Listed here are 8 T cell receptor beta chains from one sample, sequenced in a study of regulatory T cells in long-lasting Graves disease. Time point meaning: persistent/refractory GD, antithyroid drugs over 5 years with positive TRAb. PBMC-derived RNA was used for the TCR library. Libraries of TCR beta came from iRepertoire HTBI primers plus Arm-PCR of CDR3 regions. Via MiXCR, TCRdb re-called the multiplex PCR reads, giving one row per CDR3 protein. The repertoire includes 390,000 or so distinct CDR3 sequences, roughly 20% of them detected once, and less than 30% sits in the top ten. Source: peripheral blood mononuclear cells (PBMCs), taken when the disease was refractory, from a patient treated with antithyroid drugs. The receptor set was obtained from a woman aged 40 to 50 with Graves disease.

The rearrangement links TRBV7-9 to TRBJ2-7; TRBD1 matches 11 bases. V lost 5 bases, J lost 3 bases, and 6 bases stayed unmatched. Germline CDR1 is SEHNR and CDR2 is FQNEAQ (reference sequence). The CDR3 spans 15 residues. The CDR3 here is CASSQAGTGGYEQYF. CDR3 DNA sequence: TGTGCCAGCAGCCAAGCCGGGACAGGGGGCTACGAGCAGTACTTC.

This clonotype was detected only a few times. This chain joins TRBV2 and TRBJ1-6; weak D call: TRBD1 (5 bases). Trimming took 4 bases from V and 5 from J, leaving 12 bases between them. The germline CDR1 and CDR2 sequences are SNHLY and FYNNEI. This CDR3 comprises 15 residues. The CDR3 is CASSVQGSDNSPLHF. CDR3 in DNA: TGTGCCAGCAGTGTCCAGGGCAGCGATAATTCACCCCTCCACTTT.

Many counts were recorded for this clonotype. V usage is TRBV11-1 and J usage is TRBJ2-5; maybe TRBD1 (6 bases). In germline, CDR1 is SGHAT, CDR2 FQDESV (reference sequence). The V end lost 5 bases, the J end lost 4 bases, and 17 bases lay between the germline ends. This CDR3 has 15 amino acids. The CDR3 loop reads CASSLSDSSPETQYF. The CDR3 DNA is TGTGCCAGCAGCCTGTCGGACAGTTCCCCAGAGACCCAGTACTTC. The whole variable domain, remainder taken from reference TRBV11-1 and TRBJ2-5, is EAEVAQSPRYKITEKSQAVAFWCDPISGHATLYWYRQILGQGPELLVQFQDESVVDDSQLPKDRFSAERLKGVDSTLKIQPAELGDSAMYLCASSLSDSSPETQYFGPGTRLLVL.

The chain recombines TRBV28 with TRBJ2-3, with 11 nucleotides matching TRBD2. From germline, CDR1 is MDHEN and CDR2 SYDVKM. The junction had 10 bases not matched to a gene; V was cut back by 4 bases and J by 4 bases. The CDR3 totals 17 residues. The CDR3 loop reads CASSSLLAGESPDTQYF. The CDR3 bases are TGTGCCAGCAGTTCCTTACTAGCGGGAGAGTCCCCAGATACGCAGTATTTT.

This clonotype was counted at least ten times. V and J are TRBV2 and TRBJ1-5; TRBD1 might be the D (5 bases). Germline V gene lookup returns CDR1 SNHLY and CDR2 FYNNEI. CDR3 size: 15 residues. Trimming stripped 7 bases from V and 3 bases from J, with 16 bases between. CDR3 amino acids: CASKVFQGYNQPQHF. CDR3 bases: TGTGCCAGCAAGGTGTTCCAGGGATACAATCAGCCCCAGCATTTT. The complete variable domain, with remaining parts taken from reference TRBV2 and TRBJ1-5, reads EPEVTQTPSHQVTQMGQEVILRCVPISNHLYFYWYRQILGQKVEFLVSFYNNEISEKSEIFDDQFSVERPDGSNFTLKIRSTKLEDSAMYFCASKVFQGYNQPQHFGDGTRLSIL.

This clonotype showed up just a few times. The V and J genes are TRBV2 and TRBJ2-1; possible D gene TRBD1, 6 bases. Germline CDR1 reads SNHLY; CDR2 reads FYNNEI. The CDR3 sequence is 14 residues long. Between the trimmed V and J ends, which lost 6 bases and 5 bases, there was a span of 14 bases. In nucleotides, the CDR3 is TGTGCCAGCAGACAGGGAAGGGGGAACAATGAGCAGTTCTTC. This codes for CASRQGRGNNEQFF.

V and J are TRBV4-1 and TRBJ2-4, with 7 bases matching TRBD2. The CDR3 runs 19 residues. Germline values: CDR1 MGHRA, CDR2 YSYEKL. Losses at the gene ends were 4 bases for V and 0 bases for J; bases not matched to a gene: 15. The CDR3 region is CASSLTLFSSGLAKNIQYF. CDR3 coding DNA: TGCGCCAGCAGCCTGACCTTGTTTTCTAGCGGTTTAGCCAAAAACATTCAGTACTTC.

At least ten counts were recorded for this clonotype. The CDR3 here is CATSRDSGVAFF. The CDR3 DNA reads TGTGCCACCAGCAGAGATTCCGGGGTCGCTTTTTTT. The chain couples TRBV15 to TRBJ1-4; D not resolved. The length of the CDR3 is 12 residues. Germline V CDR1 and CDR2: LNHNV, YYDKDF (reference sequence). Trimming cost V 0 bases and J 17 bases, with 13 bases left between them.